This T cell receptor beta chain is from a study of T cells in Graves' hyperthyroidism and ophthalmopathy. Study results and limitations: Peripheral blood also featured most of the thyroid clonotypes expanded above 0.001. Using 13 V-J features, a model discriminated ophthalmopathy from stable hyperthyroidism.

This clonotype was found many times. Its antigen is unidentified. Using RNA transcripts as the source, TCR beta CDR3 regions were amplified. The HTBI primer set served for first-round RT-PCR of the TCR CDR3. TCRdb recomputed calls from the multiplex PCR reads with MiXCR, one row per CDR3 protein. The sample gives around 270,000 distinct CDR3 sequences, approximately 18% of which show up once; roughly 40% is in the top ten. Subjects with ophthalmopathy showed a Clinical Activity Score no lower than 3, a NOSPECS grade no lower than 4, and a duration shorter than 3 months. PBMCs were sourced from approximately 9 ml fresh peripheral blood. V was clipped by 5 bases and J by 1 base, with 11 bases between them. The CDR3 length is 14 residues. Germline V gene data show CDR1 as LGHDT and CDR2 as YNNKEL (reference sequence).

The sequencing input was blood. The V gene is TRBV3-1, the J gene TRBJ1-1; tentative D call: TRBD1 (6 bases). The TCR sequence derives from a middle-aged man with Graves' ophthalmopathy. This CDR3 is CASSYRAANTEAFF. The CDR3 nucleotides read TGTGCCAGCAGCTACAGGGCGGCGAACACTGAAGCTTTCTTT.